This T cell receptor beta chain was recorded in a study of cytomegalovirus exposure and HLA in healthy donors. The primer mix had 60 Vbeta and 13 Jbeta primers. As processed by the authors: Later reanalysis found approximately 76 million unique TCR beta chains, roughly 10 million of them shared. The table came from immunoSEQ multiplex PCR; TCRdb's copy has only in-frame clones and leaves some out. The V and J calls and clone size come from that table; D and trimming were worked out from the DNA. Across 55,000 to 75,000 clones, the top ten clones capture almost 4% of the sample. Whole-study results and caveats: Associated with cytomegalovirus, according to the listing, were 150 to 200 TCR beta chains.

Donors in the study were healthy people who gave bone marrow. Donors were nominally healthy when sampled, though unrecorded immune exposures were likely. For this clone: Its antigen is unknown.

The CDR3 is 14 residues long. Trimming removed 10 bases from V and 1 base from J, with 14 bases in between. Germline-derived CDR1 and CDR2 are MNHEY and SVGAGI. The J gene is TRBJ2-1, the V gene TRBV6-5; maybe TRBD2 (6 bases). Source material: PBMCs. This TCR came from a male donor in good health and CMV-seronegative. The CDR3 DNA reads TGTGCCATCGGCAGGGCGGGGTCCTACAATGAGCAGTTCTTC. Protein product: CAIGRAGSYNEQFF.